The rows below give T cell receptor beta chains drawn from one sample of a study of cytomegalovirus exposure and HLA in healthy donors. The protocol was immunoSEQ multiplex PCR, while the TCRdb copy is restricted to in-frame clones and leaves out a portion. The profile covers around 150,000 clones, with about 70% appearing a single time and 4.5% taken by the ten largest. The sequenced material came from PBMCs. The receptors shown here come from a young woman in good health and CMV-seropositive. The CDR3 runs from the conserved cysteine through the conserved F or W. Each record gives: J gene, CDR3 length, V gene, clone size, CDR3 protein. Clone size is not always given. Where it is, it says once, few, many or a class for expanded clones.

>TRBJ2-2|17|TRBV28|NA
CASSFPRRTENTGELFF
>TRBJ2-7|15|TRBV19|once
CASSISATSSYEQYF
>TRBJ1-2|17|TRBV27|NA
CASTLGDRGPLNYGYTF
>TRBJ1-2|13|TRBV7-3|NA
CASSSDRGGGYTF
>TRBJ2-1|16|TRBV19|NA
CASSMVRRFSYNEQFF
>TRBJ2-5|15|TRBV10-1|NA
CASSESRVAGETQYF
>TRBJ1-2|14|TRBV13|NA
CASSRGGGRNGYTF
>TRBJ1-2|13|TRBV7-9|once
CASSPPGSNGYTF
>TRBJ1-1|14|TRBV30|few
CAHILGQMNTEAFF
>TRBJ1-5|17|TRBV23-1|few
CASSSPDRGTSNQPQHF
>TRBJ2-1|15|TRBV9|NA
CASSATSGRVNEQFF
>NA|17|TRBV4-2|once
CASSQGVTTGVRNTIYF
>TRBJ2-7|17|TRBV14|NA
CASSQVVSRGQDYEQYF